Shown below are 5 T cell receptor beta chains from a single sample sequenced in a study of cytomegalovirus exposure and HLA in healthy donors. 13 Jbeta primers and 60 Vbeta primers were used for the PCR. TCRdb's copy holds only in-frame clones and misses some; the assay was immunoSEQ multiplex PCR. The sample comprises 62,000 or so clones, more than 75% of which are singletons, and over 1.1% rests with the top ten. The sequenced sample consisted of PBMCs. The receptors derive from a man aged 18 to 29 in good health and CMV-seronegative.

The chain carries TRBV19 and TRBJ1-1; 8 nucleotides match TRBD1. The CDR3 is made up of 14 amino acids. V lost 0 bases to trimming and J lost 5 bases; unmatched junction nucleotides: 2. Germline loops: CDR1 LNHDA, CDR2 SQIVND (reference sequence). CDR3 residues: CASSIENRGTEAFF. As DNA, the CDR3 is TGTGCCAGTAGTATAGAAAACAGGGGGACTGAAGCTTTCTTT.

The rearrangement links TRBV18 to TRBJ2-2; perhaps TRBD1 as D (6 bases). V lost 6 bases and J 2 bases, leaving 13 bases between the germline ends. The germline V gene encodes CDR1 KGHSH and CDR2 LQKENI. The CDR3 length is 15 residues. The CDR3 sequence is CASSQQGPNTGELFF. The CDR3 nucleotides read TGTGCCAGCTCTCAACAGGGCCCCAACACCGGGGAGCTGTTTTTT.

The V gene is TRBV9, the J gene TRBJ2-2; no clear D gene. Germline lookup yields CDR1 SGDLS and CDR2 YYNGEE. The CDR3 covers 15 residues. V was trimmed by 4 bases and J by 5 bases, leaving 15 bases between them. The CDR3 DNA follows: TGTGCCAGCAGCAGAGGAGTAGTTAGTACCGGGGAGCTGTTTTTT. This codes for CASSRGVVSTGELFF.

This chain uses TRBV14 with TRBJ1-2, with 7 bases lining up with TRBD1. This CDR3 contains 15 residues. V lost 4 bases and J lost 3; bases outside the gene matches: 8. CDR1 and CDR2 (germline): SGHDN, FVKESK. CDR3 nucleotides: TGTGCCAGCAGCCGGGACAGCTCGAGTTACTATGGCTACACCTTC. Its protein is CASSRDSSSYYGYTF.

This clone was observed a single time. CDR3 sequence: CASSPQGRGNTIYF. The CDR3 DNA sequence: TGTGCCAGCAGCCCTCAGGGGCGAGGTAACACCATATATTTT. The chain employs TRBV14 and TRBJ1-3; D might be TRBD1 (6 bases). This CDR3 spans 14 amino acids. V lost 4 bases to trimming and J lost 7 bases, with 14 bases between them. Looked up from germline, CDR1 is SGHDN and CDR2 is FVKESK.